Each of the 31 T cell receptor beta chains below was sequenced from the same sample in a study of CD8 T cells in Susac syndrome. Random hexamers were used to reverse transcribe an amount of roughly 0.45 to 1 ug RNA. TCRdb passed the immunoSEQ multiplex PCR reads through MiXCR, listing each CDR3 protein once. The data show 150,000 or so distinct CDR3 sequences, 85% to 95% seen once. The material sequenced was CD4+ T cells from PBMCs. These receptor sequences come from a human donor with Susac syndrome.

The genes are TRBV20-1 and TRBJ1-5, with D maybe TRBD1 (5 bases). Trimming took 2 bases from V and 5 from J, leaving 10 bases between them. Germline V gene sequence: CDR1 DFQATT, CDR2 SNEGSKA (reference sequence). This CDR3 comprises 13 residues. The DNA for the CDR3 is TGCAGTGCTAGAAGACAGCGAGATCAGCCCCAGCATTTT. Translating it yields CSARRQRDQPQHF.

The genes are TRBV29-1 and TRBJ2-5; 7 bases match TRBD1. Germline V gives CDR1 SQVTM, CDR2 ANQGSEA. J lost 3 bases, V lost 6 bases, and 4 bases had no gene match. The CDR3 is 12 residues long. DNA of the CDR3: TGCAGCGTCCAAACAGGGGAAGAGACCCAGTACTTC. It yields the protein CSVQTGEETQYF. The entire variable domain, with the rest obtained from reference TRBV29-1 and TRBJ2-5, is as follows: SAVISQKPSRDICQRGTSLTIQCQVDSQVTMMFWYRQQPGQSLTLIATANQGSEATYESGFVIDKFPISRPNLTFSTLTVSNMSPEDSSIYLCSVQTGEETQYFGPGTRLLVL.

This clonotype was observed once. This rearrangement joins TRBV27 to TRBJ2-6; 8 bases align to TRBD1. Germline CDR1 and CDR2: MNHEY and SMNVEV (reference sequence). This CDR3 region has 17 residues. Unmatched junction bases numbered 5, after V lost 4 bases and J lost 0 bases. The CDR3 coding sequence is TGTGCCAGCAGTTGGGACAGGCCAGCCTCTGGGGCCAACGTCCTGACTTTC. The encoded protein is CASSWDRPASGANVLTF.

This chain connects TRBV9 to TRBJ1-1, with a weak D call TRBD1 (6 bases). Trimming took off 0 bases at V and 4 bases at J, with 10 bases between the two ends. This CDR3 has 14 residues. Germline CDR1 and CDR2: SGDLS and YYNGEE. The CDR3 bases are TGTGCCAGCAGCGTAGAGGGGGTTAGCACTGAAGCTTTCTTT. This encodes CASSVEGVSTEAFF.

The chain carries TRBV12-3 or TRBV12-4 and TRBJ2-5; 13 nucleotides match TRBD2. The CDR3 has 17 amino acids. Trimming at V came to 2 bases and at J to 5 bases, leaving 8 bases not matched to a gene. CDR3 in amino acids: CASSLQLAGGITETQYF. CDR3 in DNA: TGTGCCAGCAGTTTACAACTAGCGGGGGGGATTACGGAGACCCAGTACTTC.

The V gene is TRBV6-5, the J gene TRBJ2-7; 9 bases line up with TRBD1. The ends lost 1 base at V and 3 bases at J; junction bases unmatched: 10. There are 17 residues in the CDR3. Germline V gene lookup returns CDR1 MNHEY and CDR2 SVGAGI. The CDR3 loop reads CASSYLPPGQGFYEQYF. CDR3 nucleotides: TGTGCCAGCAGTTACTTACCGCCGGGACAGGGATTCTACGAGCAGTACTTC.

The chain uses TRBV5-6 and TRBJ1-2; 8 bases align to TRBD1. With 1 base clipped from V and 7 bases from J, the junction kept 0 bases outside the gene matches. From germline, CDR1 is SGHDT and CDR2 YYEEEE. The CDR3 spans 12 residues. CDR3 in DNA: TGTGCCAGCAGCTTGACAGGGGGTGGCTACACCTTC. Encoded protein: CASSLTGGGYTF.

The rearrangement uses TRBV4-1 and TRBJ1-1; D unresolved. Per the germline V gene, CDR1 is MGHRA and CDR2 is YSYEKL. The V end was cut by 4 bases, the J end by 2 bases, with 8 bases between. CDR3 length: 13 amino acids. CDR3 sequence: CASSRALNTEAFF. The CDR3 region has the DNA TGCGCCAGCAGCCGGGCTCTTAACACTGAAGCTTTCTTT.

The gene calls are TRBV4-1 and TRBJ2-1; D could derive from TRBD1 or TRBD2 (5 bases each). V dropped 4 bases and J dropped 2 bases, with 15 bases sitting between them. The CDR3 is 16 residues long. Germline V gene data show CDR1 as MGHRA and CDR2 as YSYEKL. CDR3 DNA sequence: TGCGCCAGCAGCCTCTCGTATGGGGGAACCTACAATGAGCAGTTCTTC. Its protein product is CASSLSYGGTYNEQFF.

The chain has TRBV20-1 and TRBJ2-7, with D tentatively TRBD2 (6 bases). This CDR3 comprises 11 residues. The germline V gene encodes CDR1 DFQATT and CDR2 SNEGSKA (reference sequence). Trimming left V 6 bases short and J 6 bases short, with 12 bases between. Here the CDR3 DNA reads TGCAGTGCCACACTAGCAACCGAGCAGTACTTC. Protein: CSATLATEQYF.

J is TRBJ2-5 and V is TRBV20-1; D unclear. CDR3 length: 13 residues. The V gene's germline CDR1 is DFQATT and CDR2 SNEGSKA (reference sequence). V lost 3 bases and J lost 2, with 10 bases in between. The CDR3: CSASLAVQETQYF. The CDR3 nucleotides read TGCAGTGCTAGTCTTGCGGTTCAAGAGACCCAGTACTTC.

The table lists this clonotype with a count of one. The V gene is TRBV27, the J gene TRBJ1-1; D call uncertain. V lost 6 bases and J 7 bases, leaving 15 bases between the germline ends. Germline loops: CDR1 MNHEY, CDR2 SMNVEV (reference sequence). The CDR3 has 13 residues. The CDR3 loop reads CASSYRSEREAFF. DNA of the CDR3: TGTGCCAGCAGCTACCGATCGGAACGTGAAGCTTTCTTT.

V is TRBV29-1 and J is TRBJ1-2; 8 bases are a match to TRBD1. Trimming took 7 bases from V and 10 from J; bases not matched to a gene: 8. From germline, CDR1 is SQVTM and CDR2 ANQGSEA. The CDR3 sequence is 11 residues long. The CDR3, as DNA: TGCAGCGCCGAGTCGGACAGGGACTACACCTTC. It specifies CSAESDRDYTF.

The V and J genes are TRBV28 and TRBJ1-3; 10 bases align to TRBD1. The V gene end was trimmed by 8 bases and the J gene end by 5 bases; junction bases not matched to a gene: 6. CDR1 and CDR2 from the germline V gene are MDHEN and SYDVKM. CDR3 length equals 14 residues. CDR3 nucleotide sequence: TGTGCCAGCTTCCAGGACAGGGGGAGAAACACCATATATTTT. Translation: CASFQDRGRNTIYF.

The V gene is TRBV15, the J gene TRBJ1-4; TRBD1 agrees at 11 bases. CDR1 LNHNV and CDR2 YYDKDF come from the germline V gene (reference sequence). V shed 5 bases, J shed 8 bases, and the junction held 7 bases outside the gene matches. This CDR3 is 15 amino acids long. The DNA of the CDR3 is TGTGCCACCAGCCTACCGGGACAGGGGGAGGAAAAACTGTTTTTT. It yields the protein CATSLPGQGEEKLFF.

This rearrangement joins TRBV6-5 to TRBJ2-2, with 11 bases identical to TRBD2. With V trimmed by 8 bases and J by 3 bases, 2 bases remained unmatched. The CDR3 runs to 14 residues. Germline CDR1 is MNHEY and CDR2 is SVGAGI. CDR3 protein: CASSGLADTGELFF. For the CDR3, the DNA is TGTGCCAGCTCGGGACTAGCGGACACCGGGGAGCTGTTTTTT.

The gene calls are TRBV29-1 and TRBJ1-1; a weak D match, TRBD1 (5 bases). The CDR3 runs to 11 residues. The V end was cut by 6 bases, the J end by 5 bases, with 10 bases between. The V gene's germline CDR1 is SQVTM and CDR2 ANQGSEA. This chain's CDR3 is CSVLGGTEAFF. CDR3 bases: TGCAGCGTCTTGGGGGGGACTGAAGCTTTCTTT. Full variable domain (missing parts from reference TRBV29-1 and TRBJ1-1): SAVISQKPSRDICQRGTSLTIQCQVDSQVTMMFWYRQQPGQSLTLIATANQGSEATYESGFVIDKFPISRPNLTFSTLTVSNMSPEDSSIYLCSVLGGTEAFFGQGTRLTVV.

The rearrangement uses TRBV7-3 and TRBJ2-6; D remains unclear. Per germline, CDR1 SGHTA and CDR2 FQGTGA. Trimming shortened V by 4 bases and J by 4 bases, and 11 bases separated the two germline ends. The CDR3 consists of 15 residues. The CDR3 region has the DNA TGTGCCAGCAGCTCCCCCGGTTACGGGGCCAACGTCCTGACTTTC. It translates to CASSSPGYGANVLTF.

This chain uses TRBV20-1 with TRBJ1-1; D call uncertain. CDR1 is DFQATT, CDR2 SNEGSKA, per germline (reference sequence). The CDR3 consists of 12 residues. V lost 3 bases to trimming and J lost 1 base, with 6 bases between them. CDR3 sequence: CSASRPNTEAFF. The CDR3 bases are TGCAGTGCTAGCCGACCGAACACTGAAGCTTTCTTT.

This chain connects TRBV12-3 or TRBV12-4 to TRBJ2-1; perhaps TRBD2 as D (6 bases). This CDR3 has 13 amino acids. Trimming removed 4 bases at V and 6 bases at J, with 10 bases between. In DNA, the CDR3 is TGTGCCAGCAGTTCGGGACTCCGCAATGAGCAGTTCTTC. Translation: CASSSGLRNEQFF.

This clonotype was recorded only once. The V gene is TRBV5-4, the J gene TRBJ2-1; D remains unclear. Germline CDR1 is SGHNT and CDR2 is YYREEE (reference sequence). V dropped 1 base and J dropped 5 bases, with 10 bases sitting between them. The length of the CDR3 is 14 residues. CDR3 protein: CASSLSRRDNEQFF. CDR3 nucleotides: TGTGCCAGCAGCTTGTCCAGACGGGACAATGAGCAGTTCTTC.

CDR3: CSVFREGTEAFF. The CDR3 DNA reads TGCAGCGTTTTCAGGGAGGGCACTGAAGCTTTCTTT. This chain connects TRBV29-1 to TRBJ1-1, with D maybe TRBD1 (5 bases). V was trimmed by 5 bases and J by 4 bases, leaving 11 bases between them. Germline V gene sequence: CDR1 SQVTM, CDR2 ANQGSEA. The CDR3 runs 12 residues. The whole variable domain, remainder taken from reference TRBV29-1 and TRBJ1-1, is SAVISQKPSRDICQRGTSLTIQCQVDSQVTMMFWYRQQPGQSLTLIATANQGSEATYESGFVIDKFPISRPNLTFSTLTVSNMSPEDSSIYLCSVFREGTEAFFGQGTRLTVV.

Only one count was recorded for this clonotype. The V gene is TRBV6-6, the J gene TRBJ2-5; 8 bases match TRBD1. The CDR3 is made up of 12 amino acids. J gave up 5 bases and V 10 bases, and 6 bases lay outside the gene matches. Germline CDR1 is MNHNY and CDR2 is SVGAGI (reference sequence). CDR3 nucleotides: TGTGCCACCTGGACAGGGACTGAGACCCAGTACTTC. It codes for CATWTGTETQYF.

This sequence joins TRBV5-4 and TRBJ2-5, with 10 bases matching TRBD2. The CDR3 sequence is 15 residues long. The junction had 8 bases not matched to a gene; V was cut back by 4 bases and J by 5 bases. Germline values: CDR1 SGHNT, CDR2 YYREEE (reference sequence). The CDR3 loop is CASSPQRGGRETQYF. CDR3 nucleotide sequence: TGTGCCAGCAGCCCTCAGCGGGGGGGCCGGGAGACCCAGTACTTC.

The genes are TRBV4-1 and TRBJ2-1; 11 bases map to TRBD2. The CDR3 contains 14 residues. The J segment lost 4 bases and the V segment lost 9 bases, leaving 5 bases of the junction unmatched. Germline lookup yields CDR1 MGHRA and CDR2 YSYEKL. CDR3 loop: CASSLAGGYNEQFF. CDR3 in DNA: TGCGCCAGTTCGCTAGCGGGGGGTTACAATGAGCAGTTCTTC.

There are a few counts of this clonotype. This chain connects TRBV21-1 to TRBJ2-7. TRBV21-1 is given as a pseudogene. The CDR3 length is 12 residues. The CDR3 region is CASRDSSYEQYF. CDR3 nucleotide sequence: TGTGCCAGCAGGGACAGCTCCTACGAGCAGTACTTC.

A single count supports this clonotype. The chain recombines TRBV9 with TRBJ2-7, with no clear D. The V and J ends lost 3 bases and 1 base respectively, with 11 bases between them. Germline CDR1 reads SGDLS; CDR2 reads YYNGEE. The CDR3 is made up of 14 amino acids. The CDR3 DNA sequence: TGTGCCAGCAGCGCAGGCAGCACATCCTACGAGCAGTACTTC. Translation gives CASSAGSTSYEQYF.

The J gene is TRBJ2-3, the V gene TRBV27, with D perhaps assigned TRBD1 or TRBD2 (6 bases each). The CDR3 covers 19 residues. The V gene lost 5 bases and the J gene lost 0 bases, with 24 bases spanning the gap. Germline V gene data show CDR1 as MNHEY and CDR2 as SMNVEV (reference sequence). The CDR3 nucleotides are TGTGCCAGCAGTCCCCTCCGGGTCCCGGGGGCACCTAGCACAGATACGCAGTATTTT. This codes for CASSPLRVPGAPSTDTQYF.

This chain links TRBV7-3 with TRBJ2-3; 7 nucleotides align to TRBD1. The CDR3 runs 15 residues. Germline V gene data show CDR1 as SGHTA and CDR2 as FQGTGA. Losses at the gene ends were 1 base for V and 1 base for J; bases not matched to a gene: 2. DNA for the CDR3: TGTGCCAGCAGCTTAAGGGGGACAGGCACAGATACGCAGTATTTT. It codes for CASSLRGTGTDTQYF.

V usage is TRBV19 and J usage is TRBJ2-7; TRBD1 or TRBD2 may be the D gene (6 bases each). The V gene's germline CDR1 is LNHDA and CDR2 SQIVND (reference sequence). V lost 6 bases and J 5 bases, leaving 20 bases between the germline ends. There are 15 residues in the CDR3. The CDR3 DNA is TGTGCCAGTAGCGAGGGGGGAACTACTACTAACGAGCAGTACTTC. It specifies CASSEGGTTTNEQYF.

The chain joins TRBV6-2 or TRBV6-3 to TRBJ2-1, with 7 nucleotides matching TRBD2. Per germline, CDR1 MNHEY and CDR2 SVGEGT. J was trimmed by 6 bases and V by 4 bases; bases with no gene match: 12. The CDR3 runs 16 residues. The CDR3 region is CASSSPSGPAPNEQFF. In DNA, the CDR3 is TGTGCCAGCAGTTCCCCTAGCGGACCTGCTCCCAATGAGCAGTTCTTC.